This T cell receptor beta chain originates from a study of CD8 T cells in Susac syndrome. The RNA input was 0.5 to 1 ug, and it was reverse transcribed with random hexamers. TCRdb recomputed calls from the immunoSEQ multiplex PCR reads with MiXCR, one row per CDR3 protein. Here the sample spans around 180,000 distinct CDR3 sequences, approximately 96% being singletons. The germline V gene encodes CDR1 SQVTM and CDR2 ANQGSEA. This CDR3 has 14 residues. The germline V and J ends were trimmed by 2 bases and 5 bases, with 12 bases remaining between them. The sample consisted of CD8+ T cells from PBMCs. This TCR was recovered from a human donor with multiple sclerosis. The genes are TRBV29-1 and TRBJ2-2; D is ambiguous. The CDR3 DNA follows: TGCAGCGTTGAATGGCTAGTGAGGACCGGGGAGCTGTTTTTT. Protein sequence: CSVEWLVRTGELFF.